This is a list of T cell receptor beta chains from one sample in a study of blood T cell repertoires in COVID-19. TCRdb's copy holds only in-frame clones and misses some; the assay was immunoSEQ multiplex PCR. The sample yields approximately 290,000 clones, roughly four fifths seen once. The sequenced sample was peripheral blood. Receptors originate from a person aged 65 to 79 with COVID-19, enrolled during active disease. CDR3s include the opening cysteine and the closing phenylalanine or tryptophan. D genes are given only for firm matches. Rows give clone size only sometimes, using once, few, many, or a class for an expanded clone.

TRBV4-2	TRBJ2-5	NA	TRBD2	TGTGCCAGCAGCCCCGGGGGTAGCGGGGAAGAGACCCAGTACTTC	CASSPGGSGEETQYF
TRBV29-1	TRBJ1-3	NA	NA	TGCAGCGTTGGACAGGCTGGAAACACCATATATTTT	CSVGQAGNTIYF
TRBV10-3	TRBJ1-3	NA	NA	TGTGCCATCAGTGAGTTGGCGGACTCTGGAAACACCATATATTTT	CAISELADSGNTIYF
TRBV6-5	TRBJ1-2	NA	TRBD1	TGTGCCAGCAGTTACTCGGACAGGGCGGCAGATGGCTACACCTTC	CASSYSDRAADGYTF
TRBV30	TRBJ2-2	NA	TRBD1	TGTGCCTGTGACAGGGGGCTTTTCACCGGGGAGCTGTTTTTT	CACDRGLFTGELFF
TRBV4-3	TRBJ1-2	NA	NA	TGCGCCAGCAGCCAAACCTCGGGGGCTAACTATGGCTACACCTTC	CASSQTSGANYGYTF
TRBV28	TRBJ1-6	NA	NA	TGTGCCAGCAGCTCGACGGGGAATTCACCCCTCCACTTT	CASSSTGNSPLHF
TRBV5-4	TRBJ2-2	NA	NA	TGTGCCAGCAGGATTCAAGGGGCCGGGGAGCTGTTTTTT	CASRIQGAGELFF
TRBV25-1	TRBJ1-4	NA	NA	TGTGCCAGCAGGGACAGCGGAAATGAAAAACTGTTTTTT	CASRDSGNEKLFF
TRBV7-3	TRBJ2-5	NA	TRBD1	TGTGCCAGCAGTGTACAGGGGCGGCTACAAGAGACCCAGTACTTC	CASSVQGRLQETQYF
TRBV2	TRBJ1-5	NA	NA	TGTGCCAGCAGCAGACGGGGAGGGAGTCAGCCCCAGCATTTT	CASSRRGGSQPQHF
TRBV7-2	TRBJ2-7	NA	NA	TGTGCCAGCAGCTTAGTGCAGGGTCCGTCCTACGAGCAGTACTTC	CASSLVQGPSYEQYF
TRBV28	TRBJ1-5	NA	TRBD1	TGTGCCAGCAAAAGGGGGCATGGGGGGTCCCAGCCCCAGCATTTT	CASKRGHGGSQPQHF
TRBV7-2	TRBJ1-5	NA	TRBD1	TGTGCCAGCAGCTTGGGACAGGGCATTCGCAATCAGCCCCAGCATTTT	CASSLGQGIRNQPQHF
TRBV28	TRBJ2-3	NA	TRBD2	TGTGCCAGCAGCTCCACACGTTATTCAGCGGGAGAAGGGACAGATACGCAGTATTTT	CASSSTRYSAGEGTDTQYF
TRBV30	TRBJ1-5	NA	NA	TGTGCCTGGAGTCCCCCCGGCGGCAGGGTCTTTCAGCCCCAGCATTTT	CAWSPPGGRVFQPQHF
TRBV5-5	TRBJ2-7	NA	NA	TGTGCCAGCAGCTTCAGGGGAGCGACCGAGCAGTACTTC	CASSFRGATEQYF
TRBV19	TRBJ1-1	NA	NA	TGTGCCAGTAGTCGCGGTGGGTCTGAAGCTTTCTTT	CASSRGGSEAFF
TRBV14	TRBJ1-5	NA	NA	TGTGCCAGCAGCCAATCAGGGGTCACTCAGCCCCAGCATTTT	CASSQSGVTQPQHF
TRBV29-1	TRBJ1-2	NA	TRBD1	TGCAGCACGGAGCAGGGGGCGTCAGGCTACACCTTC	CSTEQGASGYTF
TRBV7-9	TRBJ2-1	NA	TRBD2	TGTGCCAGCAGCCTACGACTAGCGGGAATGGAGCATGAGCAGTTCTTC	CASSLRLAGMEHEQFF
TRBV5-1	TRBJ2-6	NA	NA	TGCGCCAGCAGCTCCATGGGCCAGGCTGGGGCCAACGTCCTGACTTTC	CASSSMGQAGANVLTF
TRBV2	TRBJ1-1	NA	NA	TGTGCCAGCAGATTTATTGTGAACACTGAAGCTTTCTTT	CASRFIVNTEAFF
TRBV28	TRBJ2-7	NA	TRBD1	TGTGCCAGCAGCTGGGGGACAGGGGGGAGGATGGGAGGCGAGCAGTACTTC	CASSWGTGGRMGGEQYF
TRBV28	TRBJ1-5	NA	NA	TGTGCCTCCGGAACGGCCGACGGGCAGCCCCAGCATTTT	CASGTADGQPQHF
TRBV4-2	TRBJ1-4	NA	TRBD1	TGTGCCAGCAGCCCGCACAGGGGATTTGAAAAACTGTTTTTT	CASSPHRGFEKLFF
TRBV3-1/TRBV3-2	TRBJ2-1	NA	NA	TGTGCCAGCAGCCAAGTCGGGACTGACAATGAGCAGTTCTTC	CASSQVGTDNEQFF
TRBV28	TRBJ1-2	NA	NA	TGTGCCAGCAGTTTATACGAGGGCTATGGCTACACCTTC	CASSLYEGYGYTF
TRBV9	TRBJ1-1	few	NA	TGTGCCAGCAGCGAGGCACCGGGAGAGGGAACTGAAGCTTTCTTT	CASSEAPGEGTEAFF
TRBV27	TRBJ1-4	NA	NA	TGTGCCAGCAGCTGGGACATCGCAACTAATGAAAAACTGTTTTTT	CASSWDIATNEKLFF
TRBV3-1/TRBV3-2	TRBJ2-4	NA	TRBD1	TGTGCCAGCAGCCAACCCAGGGGGCGCAGGGTCAAAAACATTCAGTACTTC	CASSQPRGRRVKNIQYF
TRBV5-1	TRBJ1-1	few	NA	TGCGCCAGCAGCTTGTTCCCGGGAGGGAACACTGAAGCTTTCTTT	CASSLFPGGNTEAFF
TRBV15	TRBJ2-1	NA	TRBD1	TGTGCCACCAGCAGAGATGGGACAGGGGTCGATGAGCAGTTCTTC	CATSRDGTGVDEQFF
TRBV2	TRBJ2-7	few	TRBD1	TGTGCCAGCAGTGAGGGGACAGTTAGTTCCTACGAGCAGTACTTC	CASSEGTVSSYEQYF
TRBV15	TRBJ2-2	NA	TRBD2	TGTGCCACCCGTAGCGGGTTGACCGGGGAGCTGTTTTTT	CATRSGLTGELFF